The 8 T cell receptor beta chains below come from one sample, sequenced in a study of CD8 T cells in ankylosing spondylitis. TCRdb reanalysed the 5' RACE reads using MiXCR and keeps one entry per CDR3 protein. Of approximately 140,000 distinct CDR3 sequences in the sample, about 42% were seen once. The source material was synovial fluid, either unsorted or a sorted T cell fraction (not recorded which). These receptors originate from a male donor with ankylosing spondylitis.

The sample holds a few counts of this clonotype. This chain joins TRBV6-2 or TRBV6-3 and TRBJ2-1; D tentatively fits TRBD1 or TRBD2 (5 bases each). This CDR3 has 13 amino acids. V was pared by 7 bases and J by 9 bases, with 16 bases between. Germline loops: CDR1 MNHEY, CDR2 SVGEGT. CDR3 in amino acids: CASTQGAPGEQFF. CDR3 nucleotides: TGTGCCAGCACCCAGGGAGCCCCGGGTGAGCAGTTCTTC.

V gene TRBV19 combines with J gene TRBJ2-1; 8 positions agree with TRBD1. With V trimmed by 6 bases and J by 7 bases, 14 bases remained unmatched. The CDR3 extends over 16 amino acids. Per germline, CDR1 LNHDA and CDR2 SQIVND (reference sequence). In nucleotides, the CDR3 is TGTGCCAGTAGCCCTCCCCGGACAGGGATGGGGAATGAGCAGTTCTTC. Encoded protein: CASSPPRTGMGNEQFF.

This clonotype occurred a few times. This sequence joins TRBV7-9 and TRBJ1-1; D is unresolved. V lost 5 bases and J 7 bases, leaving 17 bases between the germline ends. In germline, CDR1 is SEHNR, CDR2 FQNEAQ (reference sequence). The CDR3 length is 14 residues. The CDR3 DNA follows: TGTGCCAGCAGCAAATCGGACGGAAGTATTGAAGCTTTCTTT. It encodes CASSKSDGSIEAFF.

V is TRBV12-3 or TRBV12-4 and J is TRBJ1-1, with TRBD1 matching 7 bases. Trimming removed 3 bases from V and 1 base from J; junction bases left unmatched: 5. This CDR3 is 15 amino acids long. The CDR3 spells CASSLGTVPNTEAFF. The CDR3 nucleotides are TGTGCCAGCAGTTTGGGGACAGTCCCGAACACTGAAGCTTTCTTT.

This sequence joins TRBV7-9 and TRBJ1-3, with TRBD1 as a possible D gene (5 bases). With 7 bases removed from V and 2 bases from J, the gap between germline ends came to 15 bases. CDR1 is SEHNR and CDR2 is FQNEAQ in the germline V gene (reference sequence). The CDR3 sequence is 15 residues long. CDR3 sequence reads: CASKSGWLAGNTIYF. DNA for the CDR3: TGTGCCAGCAAATCAGGGTGGTTGGCTGGAAACACCATATATTTT.

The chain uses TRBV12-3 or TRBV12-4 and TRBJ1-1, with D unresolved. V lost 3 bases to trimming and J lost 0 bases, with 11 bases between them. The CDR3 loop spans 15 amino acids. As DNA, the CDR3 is TGTGCCAGCAGTTTCCGGGTCGTGATGAACACTGAAGCTTTCTTT. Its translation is CASSFRVVMNTEAFF.

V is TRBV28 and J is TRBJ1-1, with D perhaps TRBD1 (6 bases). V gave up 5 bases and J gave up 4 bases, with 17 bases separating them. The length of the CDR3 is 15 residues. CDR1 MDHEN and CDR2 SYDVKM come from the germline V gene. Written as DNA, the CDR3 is TGTGCCAGCAGTGATGGTCATAACAGGGCCACTGAAGCTTTCTTT. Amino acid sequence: CASSDGHNRATEAFF. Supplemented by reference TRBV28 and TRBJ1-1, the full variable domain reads DVKVTQSSRYLVKRTGEKVFLECVQDMDHENMFWYRQDPGLGLRLIYFSYDVKMKEKGDIPEGYSVSREKKERFSLILESASTNQTSMYLCASSDGHNRATEAFFGQGTRLTVV.

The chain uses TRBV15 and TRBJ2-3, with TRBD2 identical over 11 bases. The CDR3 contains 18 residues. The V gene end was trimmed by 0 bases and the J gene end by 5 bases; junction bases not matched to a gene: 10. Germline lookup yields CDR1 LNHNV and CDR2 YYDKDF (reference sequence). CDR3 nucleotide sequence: TGTGCCACCAGCAGAGATAGCGCTAGCGGGGGGCAGGAAGATACGCAGTATTTT. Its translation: CATSRDSASGGQEDTQYF.